This T cell receptor (beta chain) emerged from a study of OX40 agonist ivuxolimab in advanced cancers. Trimming removed 4 bases from V and 11 bases from J; junction bases left unmatched: 5. The CDR3 covers 13 residues. Produced via immunoSEQ multiplex PCR; TCRdb's table is partial and in-frame only. This table holds about 27,000 clones, under 80% found once. Sequencing used CD4+ or CD8+ T cells sorted from blood, obtained in a trial of the OX40 agonist ivuxolimab. V gene TRBV5-7 combines with J gene TRBJ2-5, with 13 positions matching TRBD2. TRBV5-7 is placed among ORFs of uncertain function. This receptor was obtained from an adult with an advanced solid tumor such as melanoma, head and neck, liver or kidney cancer. CDR3 coding DNA: TGTGCCAGCAGCGGACTAGCGGGAGATGAGCAGTACTTC. Translating gives CASSGLAGDEQYF.